One sample yielded the 27 T cell receptor beta chains listed below, sequenced in a study of cytomegalovirus exposure and HLA in healthy donors. The study ran its PCR with 60 Vbeta and 13 Jbeta primers. Repertoires were generated with immunoSEQ multiplex PCR, while TCRdb's copy carries only in-frame clones and drops some. The table lists under 150,000 clones, around 68% of them singletons. Sequencing input: PBMCs. These receptors all stem from a woman aged 40 to 50 in good health and CMV-seropositive.

This chain connects TRBV7-3 to TRBJ2-1, with D possibly TRBD2 on 6 matching bases. V was clipped by 0 bases and J by 4 bases, with 13 bases between them. This CDR3 comprises 16 residues. Germline V gene lookup returns CDR1 SGHTA and CDR2 FQGTGA. CDR3 in amino acids: CASSLTRTGGYNEQFF. The DNA of the CDR3 is TGTGCCAGCAGCTTAACGAGAACCGGGGGTTACAATGAGCAGTTCTTC. Using reference TRBV7-3 and TRBJ2-1 for the parts outside the CDR3, the full variable domain is GAGVSQTPSNKVTEKGKYVELRCDPISGHTALYWYRQSLGQGPEFLIYFQGTGAADDSGLPNDRFFAVRPEGSVSTLKIQRTERGDSAVYLCASSLTRTGGYNEQFFGPGTRLTVL.

The chain combines TRBV7-9 with TRBJ2-5, with 11 bases that match TRBD2. This CDR3 has 15 residues. Trimming at V came to 5 bases and at J to 2 bases, leaving 4 bases not matched to a gene. The germline gives CDR1 SEHNR, CDR2 FQNEAQ (reference sequence). CDR3 DNA sequence: TGTGCCAGCAGCAAGGGGACTAGCGGACAAGAGACCCAGTACTTC. Amino acids: CASSKGTSGQETQYF.

J is TRBJ1-2 and V is TRBV30; no clear D. The CDR3 totals 12 residues. Germline assignment: CDR1 GTSNPN and CDR2 SVGIG (reference sequence). V was clipped by 0 bases and J by 8 bases, with 10 bases between them. The CDR3 region is CAWSVPGSGYTF. CDR3 nucleotide sequence: TGTGCCTGGAGTGTTCCGGGAAGCGGCTACACCTTC.

This clone was observed a few times. The V and J genes are TRBV5-5 and TRBJ1-1, with unresolved D. This CDR3 has 15 amino acids. In germline, CDR1 is SGHKS, CDR2 YYEKEE (reference sequence). V was shortened by 3 bases and J by 11 bases, with 23 bases between the two germline ends. CDR3 in DNA: TGTGCCAGCAGCTCTCGACCAGATCTGGGCCTGGCGGCTTTCTTT. Protein: CASSSRPDLGLAAFF.

The V and J genes are TRBV7-8 and TRBJ1-1; 8 bases line up with TRBD1. Germline trimming cut 2 bases from V and 4 bases from J; bases unmatched to any gene: 12. Germline V lookup: CDR1 SGHVS, CDR2 FQNEAQ. The CDR3 extends over 17 amino acids. The CDR3 region is CASSLPRTGRTSTEAFF. DNA for the CDR3: TGTGCCAGCAGCTTACCCCGGACAGGGCGGACAAGCACTGAAGCTTTCTTT.

This clone was counted a single time. V and J are TRBV7-9 and TRBJ2-3, with no clear D. The CDR3 is made up of 13 amino acids. Per the germline V gene, CDR1 is SEHNR and CDR2 is FQNEAQ (reference sequence). The V end was cut by 0 bases, the J end by 5 bases, with 6 bases between. In nucleotides, the CDR3 is TGTGCCAGCAGCTTAGCCACCGGAGATACGCAGTATTTT. It specifies CASSLATGDTQYF.

V usage is TRBV13 and J usage is TRBJ2-1; 7 nucleotides align to TRBD2. Trimming at V came to 4 bases and at J to 7 bases, leaving 10 bases not matched to a gene. Germline values: CDR1 PRHDT, CDR2 FYEKMQ (reference sequence). This CDR3 contains 15 residues. CDR3 in DNA: TGTGCCAGCAGCTCCGATCCAGCGGGAATAAATGAGCAGTTCTTC. Protein product: CASSSDPAGINEQFF.

This clone was seen just once. V and J are TRBV6-4 and TRBJ2-1, with TRBD1 identical over 9 bases. The V gene end was trimmed by 8 bases and the J gene end by 8 bases; junction bases not matched to a gene: 7. This CDR3 contains 13 residues. Germline V lookup: CDR1 MRHNA, CDR2 SNTAGT. The CDR3 spells CASAWTGVDEQFF. CDR3 nucleotide sequence: TGTGCCAGCGCCTGGACAGGGGTCGATGAGCAGTTCTTC.

This clone showed up just a few times. This chain joins TRBV7-8 and TRBJ1-5; D remains ambiguous. CDR3 length equals 15 residues. V lost 5 bases to trimming and J lost 0 bases, with 11 bases between them. CDR1 is SGHVS, CDR2 FQNEAQ, per germline. CDR3 sequence reads: CASSQGLISNQPQHF. DNA for the CDR3: TGTGCCAGCAGCCAAGGACTGATTAGCAATCAGCCCCAGCATTTT.

This rearrangement joins TRBV10-3 to TRBJ1-5; D gene ambiguous. V was shortened by 3 bases and J by 7 bases, with 10 bases between the two germline ends. The CDR3 totals 13 residues. Germline CDR1 and CDR2: ENHRY and SYGVKD. This CDR3 is CAISEEGKQPQHF. The CDR3 region has the DNA TGTGCCATCAGTGAAGAGGGAAAGCAGCCCCAGCATTTT.

This clone was counted between two and nine times. The CDR3 region is CASSLEAGRGATEAFF. CDR3 coding DNA: TGTGCCAGCAGCTTGGAGGCAGGGAGGGGGGCCACTGAAGCTTTCTTT. This chain connects TRBV5-4 to TRBJ1-1; possible D gene TRBD1, 6 bases. The V and J ends lost 0 bases and 4 bases respectively, with 16 bases between them. Germline lookup yields CDR1 SGHNT and CDR2 YYREEE (reference sequence). The CDR3 sequence is 16 residues long.

This rearrangement joins TRBV21-1 to TRBJ1-1. TRBV21-1 is annotated as a pseudogene. The CDR3 loop spans 14 amino acids. The DNA for the CDR3 is TGTGCCAGCAGCACCCGGGTGACGAACACTGAAGCTTTCTTT. Encoded protein: CASSTRVTNTEAFF.

The chain links TRBV6-5 to TRBJ1-1; D is unclear. Germline CDR1 reads MNHEY; CDR2 reads SVGAGI. CDR3 length equals 13 residues. V was clipped by 6 bases and J by 2 bases, with 10 bases between them. The CDR3 region has the DNA TGTGCCAGCAGACCGACATTAAACACTGAAGCTTTCTTT. Translation: CASRPTLNTEAFF.

V is TRBV4-3 and J is TRBJ2-1; 9 positions agree with TRBD2. Looked up from germline, CDR1 is LGHNA and CDR2 is YSLEER. The CDR3 loop spans 19 amino acids. With V trimmed by 2 bases and J by 0 bases, 11 bases remained unmatched. CDR3 sequence (DNA): TGCGCCAGCAGCCAAACCACCGCGGGGGGGAAGAGCTCCTACAATGAGCAGTTCTTC. Translating gives CASSQTTAGGKSSYNEQFF.

The count of this clone is one. The rearrangement joins TRBV5-4 to TRBJ2-5; 7 bases are shared with TRBD2. There are 15 residues in the CDR3. The junction had 9 bases not matched to a gene; V was cut back by 2 bases and J by 5 bases. Germline V gene lookup returns CDR1 SGHNT and CDR2 YYREEE (reference sequence). CDR3 region: CASSLRRAGGETQYF. The CDR3 nucleotides are TGTGCCAGCAGCTTAAGGAGGGCCGGGGGGGAGACCCAGTACTTC.

The gene calls are TRBV6-5 and TRBJ2-3; D gene unclear. The germline gives CDR1 MNHEY, CDR2 SVGAGI. Trimming took 6 bases from V and 4 from J, leaving 11 bases between them. The CDR3 is 13 residues long. This chain's CDR3 is CASSTWRADTQYF. CDR3 nucleotide sequence: TGTGCCAGCAGCACCTGGAGAGCAGATACGCAGTATTTT.

This chain connects TRBV7-2 to TRBJ1-2; D is unclear. V shed 5 bases and J shed 5 bases, with 12 bases lying between them. CDR1 is SGHTA, CDR2 FQGNSA, per germline. CDR3 length: 13 residues. The CDR3 protein is CASSPPGDYGYTF. For the CDR3, the DNA is TGTGCCAGCAGCCCCCCCGGGGATTATGGCTACACCTTC.

V is TRBV5-1 and J is TRBJ2-5, with 9 bases aligning to TRBD2. After removal of 1 base from V and 3 bases from J, the junction contained 7 bases not matched to a gene. Germline V gives CDR1 SGHRS, CDR2 YFSETQ. The CDR3 consists of 16 residues. Here the CDR3 reads CASSLLSSGTEETQYF. The CDR3, as DNA: TGCGCCAGCAGCTTGTTATCTAGCGGGACGGAAGAGACCCAGTACTTC.

The genes are TRBV4-1 and TRBJ2-1, with D possibly matching TRBD2 (5 bases). CDR1 is MGHRA, CDR2 YSYEKL, per germline. V lost 3 bases to trimming and J lost 6 bases, with 15 bases between them. The CDR3 runs 15 residues. CDR3 amino acids: CASSHDTTSGNEQFF. As DNA, the CDR3 is TGCGCCAGCAGCCACGACACTACTAGTGGCAATGAGCAGTTCTTC.

This clone has a handful of counts. This chain uses TRBV7-8 with TRBJ1-1; D not certain. V lost 3 bases, J lost 0 bases, and 11 bases lay in between. This CDR3 has 15 residues. Germline assignment: CDR1 SGHVS and CDR2 FQNEAQ. CDR3 amino acids: CASSFPGSLNTEAFF. In DNA form, the CDR3 reads TGTGCCAGCAGCTTTCCAGGTTCCCTGAACACTGAAGCTTTCTTT.

V usage is TRBV7-6 and J usage is TRBJ2-3; D may be TRBD2 (6 bases). The germline CDR1 and CDR2 sequences are SGHVS and FNYEAQ. The CDR3 is 14 amino acids. Trimming shortened V by 1 base and J by 5 bases, and 10 bases separated the two germline ends. The CDR3 DNA reads as TGTGCCAGCAGCTTAGGGGGACTCTTAGATACGCAGTATTTT. Translated, it gives CASSLGGLLDTQYF. Drawing the rest from reference TRBV7-6 and TRBJ2-3, the complete variable domain is GAGVSQSPRYKVTKRGQDVALRCDPISGHVSLYWYRQALGQGPEFLTYFNYEAQQDKSGLPNDRFSAERPEGSISTLTIQRTEQRDSAMYRCASSLGGLLDTQYFGPGTRLTVL.

The V and J genes are TRBV29-1 and TRBJ1-1; no reliable D call. Germline CDR1 is SQVTM and CDR2 is ANQGSEA. The V end was cut by 7 bases, the J end by 1 base, with 10 bases between. CDR3 length: 12 amino acids. The CDR3 coding sequence is TGCAGCGGACTAGGAGGGAACACTGAAGCTTTCTTT. It codes for CSGLGGNTEAFF.

The chain employs TRBV5-1 and TRBJ2-1, with 8 bases fitting TRBD2. Germline lookup yields CDR1 SGHRS and CDR2 YFSETQ. V lost 2 bases, J lost 8 bases, and 12 bases stayed unmatched. This CDR3 spans 16 amino acids. The CDR3 spells CASSLPSGTRGDEQFF. As DNA, the CDR3 is TGCGCCAGCAGCTTACCGTCCGGGACTAGGGGTGATGAGCAGTTCTTC.

Only a few counts were recorded for this clone. This rearrangement joins TRBV4-1 to TRBJ1-6, with D possibly TRBD1 on 5 matching bases. The CDR3 sequence is 17 residues long. The V gene's germline CDR1 is MGHRA and CDR2 YSYEKL. Trimming took 2 bases from V and 6 from J, leaving 17 bases between them. CDR3 loop: CASSQHRQPHTNSPLHF. CDR3 bases: TGCGCCAGCAGCCAACATAGACAGCCTCACACTAATTCACCCCTCCACTTT.

CDR3 DNA sequence: TGTGCCAGCAACCCAGCGGGGGGGCCGGGTGAGCAGTTCTTC. It yields the protein CASNPAGGPGEQFF. The chain employs TRBV6-5 and TRBJ2-1, with 10 bases matching TRBD2. V shed 7 bases, J shed 9 bases, and the junction held 9 bases outside the gene matches. CDR1 MNHEY and CDR2 SVGAGI come from the germline V gene. CDR3 length: 14 residues.

This clone occurred once. V usage is TRBV29-1 and J usage is TRBJ2-5; a weak D match, TRBD1 (6 bases). The end of the DNA fits TRBJ2-7 better, so the J call may be wrong. The CDR3 runs to 13 residues. Germline V CDR1 and CDR2: SQVTM, ANQGSEA. CDR3 loop: CSVEATGSYEQYF. CDR3 nucleotide sequence: TGCAGCGTTGAGGCGACAGGTTCCTACGAGCAGTACTTC.

The chain joins TRBV4-3 to TRBJ1-1; maybe TRBD1 (6 bases). The V gene lost 2 bases and the J gene lost 1 base, with 17 bases spanning the gap. This CDR3 contains 17 residues. Germline values: CDR1 LGHNA, CDR2 YSLEER. CDR3 in DNA: TGCGCCAGCAGCCAACCTTCTCTCAGGGGAGAGAACACTGAAGCTTTCTTT. This gives the protein CASSQPSLRGENTEAFF.